This T cell receptor (beta chain) derives from a study of cytomegalovirus exposure and HLA in healthy donors. Study observations and caveats: The authors assumed roughly uniform sequencing depth across donors for presence/absence analyses.

This CDR3 region has 14 residues. Germline V lookup: CDR1 GTSNPN, CDR2 SVGIG (reference sequence). Trimming pared 0 bases from V and 2 bases from J, leaving 9 bases between. With respect to this clone: Its antigen remains unidentified.

The primer mix had 60 Vbeta and 13 Jbeta primers. Clones were sequenced by immunoSEQ multiplex PCR, and TCRdb holds only the in-frame ones, with some missing. The sample holds about 130,000 clones; 65% to 85% are singletons and the top ten take approximately 1.7%. The genes are TRBV30 and TRBJ2-3; maybe TRBD2 (5 bases). Sequenced: PBMCs. The sequence was collected from a woman aged 40 to 50 in good health and CMV-seronegative. CDR3 sequence: CAWSVRGFTDTQYF. CDR3 DNA sequence: TGTGCCTGGAGTGTAAGAGGGTTCACAGATACGCAGTATTTT.